This TCR beta chain was observed in a study of OX40 agonist ivuxolimab in advanced cancers. Here immunoSEQ multiplex PCR was the method, and the copy in TCRdb shows in-frame clones only, minus some. The repertoire holds 35,000 to 45,000 clones, with less than 85% as singletons. Per germline, CDR1 PRHDT and CDR2 FYEKMQ (reference sequence). Trimming pared 0 bases from V and 9 bases from J, leaving 12 bases between. CDR3 length: 14 residues. The sample here was CD4+ or CD8+ T cells sorted from blood, taken in a trial of the OX40 agonist ivuxolimab. V gene TRBV13 combines with J gene TRBJ2-1; no definite D call. The sequence was collected from an adult with an advanced solid tumor such as melanoma, head and neck, liver or kidney cancer. Here the CDR3 DNA reads TGTGCCAGCAGCTTAGGGACTGCTCTAGGTGAGCAGTTCTTC. This codes for CASSLGTALGEQFF.